One and the same sample provided the 10 T cell receptor beta chains below, sequenced in a study of T cell responses to AZD1222 COVID-19 vaccine. The data were produced by immunoSEQ multiplex PCR, yet TCRdb's version contains in-frame clones alone and is incomplete. This table has 80,000 to 130,000 clones, around 87% appearing once. Sample: peripheral blood, taken on day 0 of AZD1222 vaccination. These receptors originate from an adult in good health.

This clone has only one observation. The V call is TRBV5-4, the J call TRBJ1-1, with D possibly matching TRBD1 (6 bases). CDR1 is SGHNT, CDR2 YYREEE, per germline (reference sequence). This CDR3 is 14 amino acids long. Trimming shortened V by 0 bases and J by 6 bases, and 12 bases separated the two germline ends. The CDR3 DNA reads TGTGCCAGCAGCTTGGCAGGGACAACCTCTGAAGCTTTCTTT. It encodes CASSLAGTTSEAFF.

V is TRBV2 and J is TRBJ1-1; perhaps TRBD1 as D (5 bases). Germline assignment: CDR1 SNHLY and CDR2 FYNNEI. CDR3 size: 15 residues. The germline V and J ends were trimmed by 7 bases and 3 bases, with 18 bases remaining between them. Written as DNA, the CDR3 is TGTGCCAGCATCGTGGGCCCAGGGAAGGACACTGAAGCTTTCTTT. This translates into CASIVGPGKDTEAFF.

This sequence joins TRBV4-2 and TRBJ1-6, with a tentative D call TRBD1 (5 bases). CDR3 length equals 16 residues. V lost 1 base to trimming and J lost 7 bases, with 14 bases between them. Germline CDR1 is LGHNA and CDR2 is YNFKEQ. In nucleotides, the CDR3 is TGTGCCAGCAGCCAAGTACCCGGGACCGCCAATTCACCCCTCCACTTT. It is translated as CASSQVPGTANSPLHF.

The chain employs TRBV4-2 and TRBJ2-7; TRBD1 agrees at 9 bases. The V gene's germline CDR1 is LGHNA and CDR2 YNFKEQ. Trimming took 4 bases from V and 4 from J; bases not matched to a gene: 5. The CDR3 loop spans 14 amino acids. Written as DNA, the CDR3 is TGTGCCAGCAGCCTAAATGGACAGGGGTACGAGCAGTACTTC. Encoded protein: CASSLNGQGYEQYF.

This chain joins TRBV5-4 and TRBJ2-2; D possibly corresponds to TRBD1 (5 bases). The CDR3 covers 18 residues. The V end was cut by 2 bases, the J end by 4 bases, with 21 bases between. Germline CDR1 reads SGHNT; CDR2 reads YYREEE (reference sequence). The CDR3 protein is CASSLYRSYQKITGELFF. The CDR3 DNA is TGTGCCAGCAGCTTATACAGGAGCTACCAAAAAATCACCGGGGAGCTGTTTTTT. Using reference TRBV5-4 and TRBJ2-2 for the parts outside the CDR3, the full variable domain is ETGVTQSPTHLIKTRGQQVTLRCSSQSGHNTVSWYQQALGQGPQFIFQYYREEENGRGNFPPRFSGLQFPNYSSELNVNALELDDSALYLCASSLYRSYQKITGELFFGEGSRLTVL.

V is TRBV5-4 and J is TRBJ1-4; 9 bases are shared with TRBD1. V lost 4 bases and J lost 13; bases outside the gene matches: 8. The CDR3 spans 13 residues. CDR1 is SGHNT and CDR2 is YYREEE in the germline V gene (reference sequence). CDR3 DNA: TGTGCCAGCAGCGGACAAACAGGGGGCGGACTGTTTTTT. Translation gives CASSGQTGGGLFF.

The rearrangement joins TRBV10-3 to TRBJ1-3; 8 nucleotides align to TRBD1. The CDR3 is 18 residues long. The junction had 11 bases not matched to a gene; V was cut back by 4 bases and J by 0 bases. In germline, CDR1 is ENHRY, CDR2 SYGVKD. The CDR3 DNA follows: TGTGCCATCAGTGGCTACGGACAGGGCTTAAGCTCTGGAAACACCATATATTTT. Protein product: CAISGYGQGLSSGNTIYF.

The chain couples TRBV5-6 to TRBJ1-3; TRBD1 matches at 7 bases. Trimming at V came to 1 base and at J to 4 bases, leaving 5 bases not matched to a gene. The germline V gene encodes CDR1 SGHDT and CDR2 YYEEEE. The CDR3 has 15 amino acids. The CDR3 bases are TGTGCCAGCAGCTTGAGGCCAGGGGGAGGAAACACCATATATTTT. Translated, it gives CASSLRPGGGNTIYF.

The CDR3 loop is CASSIQDSGNTIYF. DNA for the CDR3: TGTGCCAGCAGCATACAGGACTCTGGAAACACCATATATTTT. The chain recombines TRBV6-4 with TRBJ1-3, with a weak D call TRBD1 (5 bases). This CDR3 is built from 14 residues. Germline V gene lookup returns CDR1 MRHNA and CDR2 SNTAGT. Deletions cut 6 bases from V and 0 bases from J, with 9 bases between.

The rearrangement joins TRBV5-5 to TRBJ2-3, with D tentatively TRBD1 (5 bases). There are 14 residues in the CDR3. Per the germline V gene, CDR1 is SGHKS and CDR2 is YYEKEE (reference sequence). Trimming stripped 0 bases from V and 0 bases from J, with 5 bases between. Written as DNA, the CDR3 is TGTGCCAGCAGCTTGGACAGGAGCACAGATACGCAGTATTTT. Amino acids: CASSLDRSTDTQYF.